This TCR beta chain was captured by sequencing in a study of CD8 T cells in ankylosing spondylitis. Whole-study findings and limits: Disease-linked clones proved CD8+ and comparatively uncommon in peripheral blood. There were earlier reports of some motif variants in reactive arthritis synovial fluid and blood. Enrichment of disease-linked clones was reportedly significant in matched ankylosing spondylitis synovial fluid. Ankylosing spondylitis blood seemed to carry a telltale TCR beta motif made of several highly homologous variants.

This clonotype was observed a few times. Its specificity is not known. TCRdb re-analysed the 5' RACE reads in MiXCR, keeping a single row per CDR3 protein. The sample has over 30,000 distinct CDR3 sequences, about 15% seen once. The germline gives CDR1 SNHLY, CDR2 FYNNEI. Trimming took off 3 bases at V and 7 bases at J, with 13 bases between the two ends. The CDR3 loop spans 14 amino acids. This TCR came from a male donor with ankylosing spondylitis or in good health (not recorded which). The chain couples TRBV2 to TRBJ1-5; D remains unclear. The sequenced sample was blood. The CDR3 DNA sequence: TGTGCCAGCAGTGATAGGTGGAAGTCCCAGCCCCAGCATTTT. Its protein is CASSDRWKSQPQHF.